This T cell receptor beta chain is drawn from a study of CD8 T cells in ankylosing spondylitis. It was by quantitative 5'-RACE with molecular barcodes that TCR beta libraries were made. Each CDR3 protein gets one entry after TCRdb re-called the 5' RACE reads with MiXCR. The sample consists of 700,000 to 1,000,000 distinct CDR3 sequences, about 11% of them appearing once. This clonotype came up once. The antigen is unknown. Trimming removed 6 bases at V and 5 bases at J, with 13 bases between. The CDR3 consists of 12 residues. Looked up from germline, CDR1 is DFQATT and CDR2 is SNEGSKA (reference sequence). Study findings and constraints: What appeared characteristic of ankylosing spondylitis blood was a TCR beta motif of eight highly homologous variants. There were earlier reports of some motif variants in reactive arthritis synovial fluid and blood. CD8+ by phenotype, disease-linked clones were relatively rare in peripheral blood.

The sequenced sample was blood, either unsorted or a sorted T cell fraction (not recorded which). The TCR comes from a male donor with ankylosing spondylitis. The rearrangement joins TRBV20-1 to TRBJ2-5; the D is unclear. The CDR3 region is CSAADAEETQYF. DNA for the CDR3: TGCAGTGCCGCGGACGCAGAGGAGACCCAGTACTTC.